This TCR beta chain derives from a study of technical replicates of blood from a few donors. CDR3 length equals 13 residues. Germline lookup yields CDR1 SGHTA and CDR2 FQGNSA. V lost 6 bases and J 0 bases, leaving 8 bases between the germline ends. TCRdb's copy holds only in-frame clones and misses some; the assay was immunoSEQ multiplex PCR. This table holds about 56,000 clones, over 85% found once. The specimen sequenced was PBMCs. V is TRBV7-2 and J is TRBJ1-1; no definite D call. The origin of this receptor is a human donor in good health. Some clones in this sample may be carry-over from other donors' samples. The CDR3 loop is CASRLQMNTEAFF. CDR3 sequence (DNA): TGTGCCAGCAGGTTACAAATGAACACTGAAGCTTTCTTT.